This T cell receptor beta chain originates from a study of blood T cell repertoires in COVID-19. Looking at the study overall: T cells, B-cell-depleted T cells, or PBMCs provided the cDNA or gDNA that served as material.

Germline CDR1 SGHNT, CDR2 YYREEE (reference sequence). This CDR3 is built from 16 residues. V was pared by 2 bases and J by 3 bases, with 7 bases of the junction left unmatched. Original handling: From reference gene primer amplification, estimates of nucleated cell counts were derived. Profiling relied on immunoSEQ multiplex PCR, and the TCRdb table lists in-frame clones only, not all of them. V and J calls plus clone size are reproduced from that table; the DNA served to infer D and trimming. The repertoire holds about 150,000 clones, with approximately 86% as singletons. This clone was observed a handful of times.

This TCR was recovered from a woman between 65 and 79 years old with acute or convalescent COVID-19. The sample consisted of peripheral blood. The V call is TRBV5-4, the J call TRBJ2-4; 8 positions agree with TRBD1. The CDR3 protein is CASSLQGVFVKNIQYF. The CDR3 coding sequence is TGTGCCAGCAGCTTACAGGGGGTATTTGTCAAAAACATTCAGTACTTC.